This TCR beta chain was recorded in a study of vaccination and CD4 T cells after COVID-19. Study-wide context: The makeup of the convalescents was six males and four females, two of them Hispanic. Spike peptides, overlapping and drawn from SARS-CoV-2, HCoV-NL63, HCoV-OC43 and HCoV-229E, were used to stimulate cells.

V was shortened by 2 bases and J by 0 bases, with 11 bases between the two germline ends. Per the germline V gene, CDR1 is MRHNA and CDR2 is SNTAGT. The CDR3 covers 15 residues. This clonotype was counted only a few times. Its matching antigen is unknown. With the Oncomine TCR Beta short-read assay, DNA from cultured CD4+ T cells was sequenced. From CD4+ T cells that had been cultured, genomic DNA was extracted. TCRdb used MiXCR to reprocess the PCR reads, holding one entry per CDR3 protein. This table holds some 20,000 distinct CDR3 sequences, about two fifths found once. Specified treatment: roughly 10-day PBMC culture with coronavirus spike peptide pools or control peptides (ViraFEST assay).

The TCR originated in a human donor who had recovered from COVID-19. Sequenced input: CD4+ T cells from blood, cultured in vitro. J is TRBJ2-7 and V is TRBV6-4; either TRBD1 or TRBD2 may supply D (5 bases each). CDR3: CASSDPSGHSYEQYF. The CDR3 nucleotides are TGTGCCAGCAGTGACCCGAGCGGACACTCCTACGAGCAGTACTTC.